This T cell receptor (delta chain) emerged from a study of Vδ1+ human thymocytes. Study-wide results and caveats: In the thymus, TRG and TRD repertoires looked highly polyclonal with Gaussian CDR3 lengths. TRD repertoires were essentially private, unlike widely shared TRG clonotypes. Bulk data may be misread because of unexpected Vdelta2 sequences. Thymic delta-chain repertoires held roughly 18% Vdelta2 sequences and few Vdelta3, despite high sort purity.

This clone was recorded a few times. Its antigen is still unknown. With V trimmed by 5 bases and J by 0 bases, 15 bases remained unmatched. The CDR3 has 19 amino acids. CDR1 TSWWSYY and CDR2 QGS come from the germline V gene. The sorted cells were CD3+ Vdelta1+ Vdelta2- thymocytes from alphabeta-depleted thymus. Sequences come from RNA converted to cDNA by reverse transcription. The CDR3 regions were amplified by multiplex PCR from V-gene primers to a constant-region primer. TCRdb fed the multiplex PCR reads into CATT to redo clone calling. The sample lists about 27,000 delta-chain clones, about 29% occurring once.

Material for sequencing was Vdelta1+ gamma-delta thymocytes from the thymus. Subset specified: FACS-sorted CD3+ TCRalphabeta- TCRVdelta1+ TCRVdelta2- thymocytes. The sequence derives from a boy in the first two years of life who had congenital heart surgery. V and J are TRDV1 and TRDJ1, with 10 bases lining up with TRDD3. The DNA of the CDR3 is TGTGCTCTTGGGAAGCACAGGGGGGGATACGACTTTCACACCGATAAACTCATCTTT. It yields the protein CALGKHRGGYDFHTDKLIF.